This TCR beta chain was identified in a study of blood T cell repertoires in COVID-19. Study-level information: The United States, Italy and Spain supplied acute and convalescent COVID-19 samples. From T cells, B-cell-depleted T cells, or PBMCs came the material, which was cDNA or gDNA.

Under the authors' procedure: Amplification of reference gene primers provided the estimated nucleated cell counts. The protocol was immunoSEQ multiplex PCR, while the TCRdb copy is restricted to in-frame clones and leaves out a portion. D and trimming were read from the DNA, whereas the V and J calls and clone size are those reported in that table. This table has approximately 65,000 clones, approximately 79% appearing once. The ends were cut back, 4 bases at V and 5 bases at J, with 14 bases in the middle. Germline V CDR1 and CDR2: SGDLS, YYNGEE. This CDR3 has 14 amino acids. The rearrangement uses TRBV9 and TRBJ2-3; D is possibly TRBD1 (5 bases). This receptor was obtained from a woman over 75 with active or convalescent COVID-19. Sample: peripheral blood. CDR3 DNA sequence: TGTGCCAGCAGCTCCAGGGTGATGGGAGATACGCAGTATTTT. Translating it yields CASSSRVMGDTQYF.